The clone carrying this T cell receptor (beta chain) turned up a few times. The data belong to a study of blood T cell repertoires in COVID-19. Study overall: Researchers got acute and convalescent COVID-19 samples from the United States, Italy and Spain.

How the authors handled the data: Scientists estimated how many nucleated cells there were by amplifying reference gene primers. The method was immunoSEQ multiplex PCR; TCRdb's version includes in-frame clones alone and lacks a portion of them. The DNA gave D and trimming, while V, J and clone size come from that table. The sample holds 200,000 to 300,000 clones, 75% to 90% seen once. CDR3 length: 16 amino acids. Deletions cut 5 bases from V and 8 bases from J, with 19 bases between. Per germline, CDR1 SEHNR and CDR2 FQNEAQ (reference sequence). The sequencing sample was made of peripheral blood. This chain joins TRBV7-9 and TRBJ1-6, with D possibly matching TRBD1 (5 bases). The receptor was derived from a woman aged 55-75 years with active or convalescent COVID-19. CDR3 sequence reads: CASSVGHGGADSPLHF. CDR3 sequence (DNA): TGTGCCAGCAGCGTCGGACACGGAGGGGCGGATTCACCCCTCCACTTT. Together with reference TRBV7-9 and TRBJ1-6, the CDR3 gives the full variable domain: DTGVSQNPRHKITKRGQNVTFRCDPISEHNRLYWYRQTLGQGPEFLTYFQNEAQLEKSRLLSDRFSAERPKGSFSTLEIQRTEQGDSAMYLCASSVGHGGADSPLHFGNGTRLTVT.